This T cell receptor beta chain was recovered during a study of blood T cell repertoires in COVID-19. The overall study: Samples representing acute and convalescent COVID-19 were sourced from the United States, Italy and Spain.

The CDR3 extends over 14 amino acids. The junction had 3 bases not matched to a gene; V was cut back by 5 bases and J by 2 bases. The V gene's germline CDR1 is SGHTA and CDR2 FQGTGA. Source study methods: Counts of nucleated cells, estimated from reference gene primer amplification, were obtained. Clones were sequenced by immunoSEQ multiplex PCR, and TCRdb holds only the in-frame ones, with some missing. Clone size and V and J calls were adopted from that table, with D and trimming inferred from the DNA. The data contain 150,000 to 170,000 clones, roughly 80% of them singletons. This TCR was recovered from an older woman with acute or convalescent COVID-19. The chain couples TRBV7-3 to TRBJ2-7, with TRBD2 identical over 10 bases. The sample consisted of peripheral blood. The CDR3 is CASSVAGGPYEQYF. DNA for the CDR3: TGTGCCAGCAGCGTAGCGGGGGGCCCCTACGAGCAGTACTTC.